The source of this TCR beta chain is a study of radiotherapy plus CTLA-4 blockade in lung cancer (dated by TCRdb to the late 2010s). At the level of the whole study: Among enrolled patients, under 20% had an objective response and 30% to 35% reached disease control.

Here is what the overall study found, with its caveats: TCR clones derived from tumors expanded in peripheral blood after treatment with radiotherapy and ipilimumab. Increased serum interferon-beta after radiation, together with early dynamic changes in blood T cell clones, were reported to be the strongest predictors of response.

Library creation used the immunoSEQ multiplex PCR assay. TCRdb provides this immuneACCESS table in a form limited to in-frame rearrangements. Some clones are lacking; in checked studies, under half of them reflect an unresolved V gene, and why the rest are absent is not known. The sample profile shows under 100,000 clones; about four fifths of them were found once. Roughly 15% of the sample lies in the top ten. About this clone: There is no known antigen for this receptor. Base quality data are lacking; no much larger clone is found one base away.

The study evaluated CTLA-4 blockade (ipilimumab) given together with focal radiation therapy in patients who had chemo-refractory metastatic non-small-cell lung cancer. The input for sequencing was peripheral blood, taken from a patient treated with radiotherapy plus ipilimumab. The TCR was taken from a human donor with non-small cell lung cancer that progressed on radiotherapy plus ipilimumab.

The sequenced DNA: TGTGCCAGCAGTTACTCAGGAACTGTGACAGATACGCAGTATTTT. This translates into CASSYSGTVTDTQYF. This sequence uses TRBV6-5 and TRBJ2-3; the D gene identity is not certain. CDR1 and CDR2 were assigned from the germline V gene as MNHEY and SVGAGI. The CDR3 holds 15 amino acids from the cysteine to the phenylalanine. Just the 45-base CDR3 DNA is kept, in frame starting at base 1. V drops 0 bases and J drops 3 bases, leaving 10 bases in between.